The 8 T cell receptor beta chains given below trace back to one sample, sequenced in a study of T cell repertoires in cytomegalovirus infection. Antigens of these TCRs are unknown. TCRdb used MiXCR to reprocess the reads, holding one entry per CDR3 protein. The sample includes about 890,000 distinct CDR3 sequences, 30% to 40% of them seen just once. Sequences were derived from cultured CD8+ T cells from PBMCs, sampled from culture after CMV antigen stimulation. Receptors were obtained from a human donor in good health (CMV status not recorded). Some clones in this sample may be carry-over from other donors' samples.

The chain uses TRBV11-1 and TRBJ2-7; 9 nucleotides line up with TRBD2. V shed 1 base and J 6 bases; nucleotides not matched to a gene: 7. Germline lookup yields CDR1 SGHAT and CDR2 FQDESV (reference sequence). There are 15 residues in the CDR3. The chain's CDR3 is CASSLGGGAWSEQYV. The CDR3 DNA follows: TGTGCCAGCAGCTTAGGCGGGGGGGCTTGGAGCGAGCAGTACGTC.

This clonotype was observed at least ten times. The chain combines TRBV6-5 with TRBJ1-2; 7 bases line up with TRBD1. V trimming: 4 bases; J trimming: 3 bases; junction bases outside the gene matches: 2. Per the germline V gene, CDR1 is MNHEY and CDR2 is SVGAGI. The CDR3 spans 13 residues. This CDR3 is CASSSDRDYGYTF. CDR3 DNA sequence: TGTGCCAGCAGTTCCGACAGGGACTATGGCTACACCTTC.

This rearrangement joins TRBV25-1 to TRBJ2-2; TRBD2 is a possible D gene (6 bases). V lost 1 base, J lost 1 base, and 7 bases lay in between. The CDR3 totals 15 residues. CDR1 and CDR2 (germline): MGHDK, SYGVNS. The chain's CDR3 is CASSEWGVNTGELFF. As DNA, the CDR3 is TGTGCCAGCAGTGAATGGGGGGTGAACACCGGGGAGCTGTTTTTT. Drawing the rest from reference TRBV25-1 and TRBJ2-2, the complete variable domain is EADIYQTPRYLVIGTGKKITLECSQTMGHDKMYWYQQDPGMELHLIHYSYGVNSTEKGDLSSESTVSRIRTEHFPLTLESARPSHTSQYLCASSEWGVNTGELFFGEGSRLTVL.

Only a few counts were recorded for this clonotype. The rearrangement links TRBV29-1 to TRBJ2-5; the match to TRBD2 covers 8 bases. The V gene end was trimmed by 6 bases and the J gene end by 4 bases; junction bases not matched to a gene: 7. Germline assignment: CDR1 SQVTM and CDR2 ANQGSEA. This CDR3 spans 13 amino acids. The CDR3: CSVGAGAIETQYF. The CDR3 bases are TGCAGCGTCGGAGCGGGGGCGATAGAGACCCAGTACTTC.

The table lists this clonotype with a few counts. This chain links TRBV28 with TRBJ2-1; perhaps TRBD1 as D (6 bases). The CDR3 runs 14 residues. Germline lookup yields CDR1 MDHEN and CDR2 SYDVKM. The V end lost 5 bases, the J end lost 4 bases, and 12 bases lay between the germline ends. CDR3 amino acids: CASSPQTGYNEQFF. The CDR3 coding sequence is TGTGCCAGCAGTCCTCAGACAGGTTACAATGAGCAGTTCTTC.

The chain recombines TRBV15 with TRBJ1-1, with no clear D. Trimming took 5 bases from V and 1 from J, leaving 8 bases between them. The CDR3 length is 13 residues. The germline V gene has CDR1 LNHNV and CDR2 YYDKDF (reference sequence). CDR3 residues: CATSPGPNTEAFF. CDR3 DNA: TGTGCCACCAGCCCCGGGCCGAACACTGAAGCTTTCTTT.

A few counts support this clonotype. The V and J genes are TRBV27 and TRBJ1-6; no reliable D call. V lost 7 bases and J lost 10, with 23 bases in between. The germline V gene has CDR1 MNHEY and CDR2 SMNVEV (reference sequence). The CDR3 has 16 amino acids. For the CDR3, the DNA is TGTGCCAGCATACCGGGGTCGCACCTCGGATACTCACCCCTCCACTTT. Its protein is CASIPGSHLGYSPLHF.

The chain recombines TRBV6-1 with TRBJ1-4, with D unclear. The CDR3 length is 14 residues. V shed 5 bases and J shed 7 bases, with 14 bases lying between them. CDR1 and CDR2 (germline): MNHNS, SASEGT. CDR3 bases: TGTGCCAGCAGTAGAGAGCCTTGGGGTGAAAAACTGTTTTTT. Its protein product is CASSREPWGEKLFF.